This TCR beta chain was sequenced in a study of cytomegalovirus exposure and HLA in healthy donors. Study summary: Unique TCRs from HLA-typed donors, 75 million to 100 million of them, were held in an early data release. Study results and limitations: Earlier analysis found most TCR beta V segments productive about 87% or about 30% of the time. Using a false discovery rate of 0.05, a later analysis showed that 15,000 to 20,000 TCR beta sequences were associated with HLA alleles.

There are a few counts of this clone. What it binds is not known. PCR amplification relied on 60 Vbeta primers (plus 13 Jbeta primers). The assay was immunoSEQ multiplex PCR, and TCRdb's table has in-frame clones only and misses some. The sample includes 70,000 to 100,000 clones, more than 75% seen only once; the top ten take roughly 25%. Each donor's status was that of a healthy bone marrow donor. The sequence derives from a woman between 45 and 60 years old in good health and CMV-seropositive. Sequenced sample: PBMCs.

CDR3 in DNA: TGCGCCAGCAGCTTGGGAGGGGGAGTAGACACCGGGGAGCTGTTTTTT. This translates into CASSLGGGVDTGELFF. The chain recombines TRBV5-1 with TRBJ2-2; tentatively, D is TRBD1 (6 bases). V was trimmed by 0 bases and J by 3 bases, leaving 12 bases between them. The CDR3 is 16 residues long. The germline CDR1 and CDR2 sequences are SGHRS and YFSETQ. The entire variable domain, with the rest obtained from reference TRBV5-1 and TRBJ2-2, is as follows: KAGVTQTPRYLIKTRGQQVTLSCSPISGHRSVSWYQQTPGQGLQFLFEYFSETQRNKGNFPGRFSGRQFSNSRSEMNVSTLELGDSALYLCASSLGGGVDTGELFFGEGSRLTVL.